This T cell receptor beta chain came from a study of blood T cell repertoires in COVID-19. At the level of the study: Donors in the United States, Italy and Spain gave samples during acute or convalescent COVID-19.

There are 15 residues in the CDR3. Germline V gene sequence: CDR1 MNHEY, CDR2 SVGAGI. V was shortened by 3 bases and J by 1 base, with 10 bases between the two germline ends. TCRdb's copy holds only in-frame clones and misses some; the assay was immunoSEQ multiplex PCR. The data show about 330,000 clones, with more than 75% seen just once and more than 0.9% held by the top ten. Participants reported their clinical history, and cohort assignment relied on those reports. Donors in Cohort 3 counted as recovered after two negative PCRs, clearance, or symptom resolution. The chain employs TRBV6-5 and TRBJ2-1; unclear D gene. The sample was PBMCs or T cells enriched from blood (not recorded which). This receptor was obtained from a woman aged 25-40 years who had recovered from COVID-19. The CDR3 DNA is TGTGCCAGCAGTTATGTGGGCCTTTCCTACAATGAGCAGTTCTTC. Translation: CASSYVGLSYNEQFF.